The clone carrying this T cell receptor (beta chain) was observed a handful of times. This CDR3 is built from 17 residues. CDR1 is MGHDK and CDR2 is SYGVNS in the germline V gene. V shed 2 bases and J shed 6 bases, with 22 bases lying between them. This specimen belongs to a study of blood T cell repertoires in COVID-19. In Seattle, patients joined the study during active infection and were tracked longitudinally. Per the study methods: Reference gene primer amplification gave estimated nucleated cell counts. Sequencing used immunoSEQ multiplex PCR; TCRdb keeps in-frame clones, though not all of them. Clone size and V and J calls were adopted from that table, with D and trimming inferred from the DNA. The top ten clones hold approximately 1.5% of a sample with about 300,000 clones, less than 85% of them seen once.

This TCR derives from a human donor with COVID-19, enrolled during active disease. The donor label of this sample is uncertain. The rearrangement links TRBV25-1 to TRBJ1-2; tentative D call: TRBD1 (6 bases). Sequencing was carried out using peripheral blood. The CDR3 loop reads CASSELGVGGPHNGYTF. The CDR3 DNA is TGTGCCAGCAGTGAACTGGGGGTAGGGGGACCCCATAATGGCTACACCTTC.